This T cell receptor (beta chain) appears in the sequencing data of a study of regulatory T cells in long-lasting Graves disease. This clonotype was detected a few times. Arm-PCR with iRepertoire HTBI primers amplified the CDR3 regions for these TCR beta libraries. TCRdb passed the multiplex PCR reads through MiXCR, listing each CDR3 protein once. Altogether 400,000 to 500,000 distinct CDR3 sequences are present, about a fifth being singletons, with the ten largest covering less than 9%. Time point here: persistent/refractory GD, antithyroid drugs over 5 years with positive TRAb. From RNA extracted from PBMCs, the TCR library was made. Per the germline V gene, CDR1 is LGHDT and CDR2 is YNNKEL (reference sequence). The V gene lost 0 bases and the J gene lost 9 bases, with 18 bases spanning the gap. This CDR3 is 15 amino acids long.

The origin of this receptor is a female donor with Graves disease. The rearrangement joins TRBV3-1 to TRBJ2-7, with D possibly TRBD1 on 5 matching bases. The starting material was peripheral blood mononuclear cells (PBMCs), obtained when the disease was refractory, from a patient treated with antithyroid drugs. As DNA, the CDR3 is TGTGCCAGCAGCCAAGATACCACAGGTGGATCCGTGCAGTACTTC. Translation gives CASSQDTTGGSVQYF.